This T cell receptor beta chain was profiled in a study of type 1 regulatory T cells. The CDR3 loop spans 16 amino acids. V dropped 1 base and J dropped 0; count of bases not matched to a gene: 4. Germline V gene lookup returns CDR1 MNHNS and CDR2 SASEGT. TCRdb reprocessed the reads with MiXCR, giving one entry per CDR3 protein. Of tens of thousands of distinct CDR3 sequences in the sample, nearly 50% are singletons; the top ten hold more than 2%. With respect to this clonotype: Its antigen is undetermined.

The chain combines TRBV6-1 with TRBJ1-2; 8 bases agree with TRBD1. The clonotype comes from a human donor in good health. Material for sequencing was cultured non-Tr1 T cells, either the whole culture or a sorted T cell fraction (not recorded which). This CDR3 reads CASSEGTGRSNYGYTF. The CDR3 DNA reads TGTGCCAGCAGTGAAGGGACAGGGAGGTCTAACTATGGCTACACCTTC.